A single sample gave rise to the 27 T cell receptor beta chains below, sequenced in a study of T cells in Graves' hyperthyroidism and ophthalmopathy. Regions amplified from RNA transcripts were the TCR beta CDR3 regions. A first-round RT-PCR of the TCR CDR3 used the HTBI primer set. TCRdb re-derived calls from the multiplex PCR reads in MiXCR, one entry per CDR3 protein. The sample gives around 390,000 distinct CDR3 sequences, 14% of which show up once; 15% to 20% is in the top ten. The specimen sequenced was blood. The receptor set was obtained from a woman in her twenties or thirties with Graves' ophthalmopathy.

This clonotype showed up many times. The V and J genes are TRBV28 and TRBJ2-5; TRBD1 is a possible D gene (5 bases). This CDR3 is built from 13 residues. Between the trimmed V and J ends, which lost 6 bases and 9 bases, there was a span of 17 bases. The germline CDR1 and CDR2 sequences are MDHEN and SYDVKM. The CDR3 loop is CASSISRGRPQYF. In nucleotides, the CDR3 is TGTGCCAGCAGCATATCTAGGGGTAGACCCCAGTACTTC.

The table lists this clonotype with many counts. The V gene is TRBV2, the J gene TRBJ2-3, with 7 bases that match TRBD1. Unmatched junction bases numbered 14, after V lost 6 bases and J lost 5 bases. This CDR3 has 16 residues. CDR1 SNHLY and CDR2 FYNNEI come from the germline V gene. The CDR3 loop is CASRFRDRVVIDTQYF. CDR3 DNA: TGTGCCAGCAGGTTCCGGGACAGAGTTGTGATAGATACGCAGTATTTT.

The V gene is TRBV5-5, the J gene TRBJ1-4, with unresolved D. The V gene's germline CDR1 is SGHKS and CDR2 YYEKEE (reference sequence). V gave up 0 bases and J gave up 4 bases, with 13 bases separating them. This CDR3 contains 16 residues. The CDR3 nucleotides are TGTGCCAGCAGCTTGGCCCTCCCGGGGATTAATGAAAAACTGTTTTTT. Protein: CASSLALPGINEKLFF.

This sequence joins TRBV19 and TRBJ1-5; D is unresolved. Germline V lookup: CDR1 LNHDA, CDR2 SQIVND (reference sequence). V lost 6 bases, J lost 4 bases, and 13 bases lay in between. The CDR3 totals 14 residues. The CDR3 sequence: CASSPRSNNQPQHF. The CDR3 DNA follows: TGTGCCAGTAGCCCCCGGTCTAATAATCAGCCCCAGCATTTT.

This chain uses TRBV19 with TRBJ1-2, with D hard to call. Germline V gives CDR1 LNHDA, CDR2 SQIVND (reference sequence). V gave up 4 bases and J gave up 4 bases, with 13 bases separating them. The CDR3 runs to 14 residues. The CDR3 sequence: CASSTSSTGYGYTF. The CDR3 DNA follows: TGTGCCAGTAGTACCTCTTCGACCGGCTATGGCTACACCTTC.

This clonotype showed up many times. This CDR3 reads CASSLPARGGDNTEAFF. In DNA, the CDR3 is TGTGCCAGCAGCTTACCCGCTAGGGGGGGCGACAACACTGAAGCTTTCTTT. The J gene is TRBJ1-1, the V gene TRBV7-2, with D possibly matching TRBD1 (6 bases). Trimming pared 2 bases from V and 2 bases from J, leaving 18 bases between. Germline loops: CDR1 SGHTA, CDR2 FQGNSA. This CDR3 has 17 amino acids.

Many counts were recorded for this clonotype. The chain carries TRBV7-8 and TRBJ2-7; no firm D call. Trimming removed 4 bases at V and 5 bases at J, with 12 bases between. Germline V CDR1 and CDR2: SGHVS, FQNEAQ. CDR3 length: 13 amino acids. The DNA for the CDR3 is TGTGCCAGCAGCTCGACTGAGTTAAACGAGCAGTACTTC. Amino acid sequence: CASSSTELNEQYF.

This clonotype was picked up many times. The chain carries TRBV6-1 and TRBJ2-3; 7 bases align to TRBD1. Germline V gives CDR1 MNHNS, CDR2 SASEGT. This CDR3 region has 16 residues. Trimming removed 3 bases from V and 0 bases from J; junction bases left unmatched: 6. CDR3 loop: CASSDSGTVSTDTQYF. As DNA, the CDR3 is TGTGCCAGCAGTGATAGTGGGACAGTGAGCACAGATACGCAGTATTTT.

This clonotype was counted ten times or more. V usage is TRBV5-1 and J usage is TRBJ1-6; D is uncertain. Per germline, CDR1 SGHRS and CDR2 YFSETQ. The ends were cut back, 0 bases at V and 6 bases at J, with 10 bases in the middle. The length of the CDR3 is 15 residues. DNA of the CDR3: TGCGCCAGCAGCTTGGCAGGCGGAGGTAATTCACCCCTCCACTTT. Protein sequence: CASSLAGGGNSPLHF.

The sample holds many counts of this clonotype. V and J are TRBV7-9 and TRBJ1-3; D unresolved. V was cut by 6 bases and J by 4 bases, with 7 bases left in between. Per germline, CDR1 SEHNR and CDR2 FQNEAQ (reference sequence). This CDR3 has 12 residues. As DNA, the CDR3 is TGTGCCAGCAGTTTATCAGGAAACACCATATATTTT. This sequence encodes CASSLSGNTIYF.

This clonotype showed up many times. The genes are TRBV11-2 and TRBJ2-2; D might be TRBD1 (6 bases). Trimming removed 1 base at V and 5 bases at J, with 11 bases between. The CDR3 contains 15 residues. In germline, CDR1 is SGHAT, CDR2 FQNNGV. The CDR3 spells CASSLVTTGTGELFF. CDR3 DNA: TGTGCCAGCAGCTTAGTTACCACAGGGACCGGGGAGCTGTTTTTT.

The sample holds many counts of this clonotype. The V and J genes are TRBV6-5 and TRBJ2-5, with TRBD1 matching 7 bases. CDR3 length: 17 residues. Trimming took 0 bases from V and 7 from J; bases not matched to a gene: 14. Germline V lookup: CDR1 MNHEY, CDR2 SVGAGI. The CDR3 loop reads CASSYSPGQRFVGTQYF. The CDR3 DNA follows: TGTGCCAGCAGTTACTCGCCGGGACAGCGATTCGTAGGGACCCAGTACTTC.

The chain combines TRBV9 with TRBJ2-1, with 14 bases that match TRBD2. V was pared by 3 bases and J by 7 bases, with 0 bases of the junction left unmatched. From germline, CDR1 is SGDLS and CDR2 YYNGEE. The length of the CDR3 is 14 residues. CDR3 DNA: TGTGCCAGCAGCGGGACTAGCGGGGGGAATGAGCAGTTCTTC. Its translation: CASSGTSGGNEQFF.

This clonotype occurred many times. The V gene is TRBV6-5, the J gene TRBJ2-5, with TRBD2 identical over 13 bases. This CDR3 region has 15 residues. Germline CDR1 and CDR2: MNHEY and SVGAGI. The J segment lost 5 bases and the V segment lost 0 bases, leaving 0 bases of the junction unmatched. The CDR3 nucleotides read TGTGCCAGCAGTTACTCGACTAGCGGGGGGGAGACCCAGTACTTC. Its protein product is CASSYSTSGGETQYF.

The sample holds many counts of this clonotype. The CDR3 DNA follows: TGTGCCAGCAGCTTCCGGGACGTTCTTACGCAGTATTTT. Translating gives CASSFRDVLTQYF. The chain employs TRBV5-6 and TRBJ2-3, with D possibly being TRBD1 or TRBD2 (5 bases each). Germline V gene lookup returns CDR1 SGHDT and CDR2 YYEEEE. The V end lost 2 bases, the J end lost 8 bases, and 12 bases lay between the germline ends. The CDR3 loop spans 13 amino acids. Filled out from reference TRBV5-6 and TRBJ2-3, the complete variable domain reads DAGVTQSPTHLIKTRGQQVTLRCSPKSGHDTVSWYQQALGQGPQFIFQYYEEEERQRGNFPDRFSGHQFPNYSSELNVNALLLGDSALYLCASSFRDVLTQYFGPGTRLTVL.

V usage is TRBV29-1 and J usage is TRBJ2-5; D not resolved. CDR1 SQVTM and CDR2 ANQGSEA come from the germline V gene. With 2 bases removed from V and 2 bases from J, the gap between germline ends came to 12 bases. This CDR3 has 14 residues. CDR3 DNA sequence: TGCAGCGTTGAACAGGCGAATTTACAAGAGACCCAGTACTTC. It is translated as CSVEQANLQETQYF.

This clonotype was detected many times. The chain carries TRBV7-2 and TRBJ2-2; no reliable D call. CDR3 size: 16 residues. The V gene's germline CDR1 is SGHTA and CDR2 FQGNSA. With 4 bases removed from V and 0 bases from J, the gap between germline ends came to 12 bases. The CDR3 is CASSSSGIPNTGELFF. Here the CDR3 DNA reads TGTGCCAGCAGCTCCTCAGGAATACCGAACACCGGGGAGCTGTTTTTT.

This clonotype was recorded many times. The V and J genes are TRBV7-8 and TRBJ2-5; 7 bases are shared with TRBD2. The CDR3 contains 15 residues. Losses at the gene ends were 5 bases for V and 4 bases for J; bases not matched to a gene: 10. Germline V gene lookup returns CDR1 SGHVS and CDR2 FQNEAQ. The CDR3, as DNA: TGTGCCAGCAGCGCCCCGGGGTCGGGGGGAGAGACCCAGTACTTC. Translated, it gives CASSAPGSGGETQYF.

The rearrangement joins TRBV5-5 to TRBJ2-5; 8 bases are a match to TRBD2. V was pared by 0 bases and J by 5 bases, with 3 bases of the junction left unmatched. In germline, CDR1 is SGHKS, CDR2 YYEKEE (reference sequence). The CDR3 extends over 14 amino acids. CDR3 DNA: TGTGCCAGCAGCTTGGCGGGGGGGGTCGAGACCCAGTACTTC. Translation: CASSLAGGVETQYF.

There are many counts of this clonotype. V gene TRBV5-1 combines with J gene TRBJ2-1, with D maybe TRBD1 (7 bases). Germline V gene data show CDR1 as SGHRS and CDR2 as YFSETQ. This CDR3 spans 15 amino acids. The V and J ends lost 6 bases and 2 bases respectively, with 15 bases between them. In DNA form, the CDR3 reads TGCGCCAGCACCGAGGAGGGGGCCGCCTACAATGAGCAGTTCTTC. The encoded protein is CASTEEGAAYNEQFF.

At least ten counts were recorded for this clonotype. The rearrangement uses TRBV7-8 and TRBJ2-1; D is possibly TRBD1 or TRBD2 (5 bases each). Germline loops: CDR1 SGHVS, CDR2 FQNEAQ. Trimming took 6 bases from V and 6 from J, leaving 9 bases between them. The CDR3 spans 12 residues. The CDR3, as DNA: TGTGCCAGCAGAAGTGGGGGCAATGAGCAGTTCTTC. It translates to CASRSGGNEQFF.

This clonotype was recorded a few times. The chain uses TRBV27 and TRBJ2-1, with TRBD2 matching over 9 bases. J was trimmed by 5 bases and V by 6 bases; bases with no gene match: 5. Germline-derived CDR1 and CDR2 are MNHEY and SMNVEV (reference sequence). This CDR3 is 14 amino acids long. This CDR3 is CASRTSGSNNEQFF. For the CDR3, the DNA is TGTGCCAGCAGAACTAGCGGGTCGAACAATGAGCAGTTCTTC.

The chain employs TRBV5-1 and TRBJ2-2; weak D call: TRBD2 (5 bases). Trimming took 7 bases from V and 5 from J, leaving 15 bases between them. This CDR3 region has 14 residues. Germline assignment: CDR1 SGHRS and CDR2 YFSETQ. The CDR3 reads CASQQTSGTGELFF. CDR3 bases: TGCGCCAGCCAACAGACTTCGGGGACCGGGGAGCTGTTTTTT.

The chain carries TRBV29-1 and TRBJ2-1; 16 nucleotides line up with TRBD2. The germline gives CDR1 SQVTM, CDR2 ANQGSEA. The CDR3 covers 18 residues. V was pared by 6 bases and J by 2 bases, with 10 bases of the junction left unmatched. The DNA of the CDR3 is TGCAGCGTCAGGGGACTAGCGGGGGGGAGCATCGCCTACAATGAGCAGTTCTTC. Its protein product is CSVRGLAGGSIAYNEQFF.

This clonotype has only a few counts. A single base separates this from a much larger clone, so it may be a read error. CDR3 DNA: TGTGCCAACAGCCATGGGACTAGCGGGGCCGAGACCCAGTACTTC. As protein: CANSHGTSGAETQYF. V and J are TRBV3-1 and TRBJ2-5; TRBD2 matches at 13 bases. This CDR3 region has 15 residues. The germline V gene has CDR1 LGHDT and CDR2 YNNKEL (reference sequence).

This clonotype was detected many times. The CDR3 region has the DNA TGTGCCAGCGATGGCGGGGGGGTGGCCTACAATGAGCAGTTCTTC. As protein: CASDGGGVAYNEQFF. V and J are TRBV6-1 and TRBJ2-1, with TRBD2 identical over 9 bases. Germline V lookup: CDR1 MNHNS, CDR2 SASEGT. With V trimmed by 8 bases and J by 2 bases, 7 bases remained unmatched. The CDR3 consists of 15 residues.

This clonotype was detected many times. This chain links TRBV3-1 with TRBJ2-1, with 10 nucleotides matching TRBD2. This CDR3 comprises 18 residues. Germline CDR1 LGHDT, CDR2 YNNKEL (reference sequence). V dropped 1 base and J dropped 4; count of bases not matched to a gene: 10. CDR3 DNA sequence: TGTGCCAGCAGCCAAGCTACCCCCGGTAGCGGGGGGTACAATGAGCAGTTCTTC. This encodes CASSQATPGSGGYNEQFF.